This T cell receptor beta chain was captured in a study of cytomegalovirus exposure and HLA in healthy donors. Worth noting for this clone: The antigen is undetermined.

Study findings and constraints: Overall, around 160 TCR beta chains were annotated as cytomegalovirus-associated. Reports described diagnosis of cytomegalovirus status by the classifier as highly specific and sensitive. In the 130 or so validation repertoires, a later analysis found that first-cohort TCR clusters tended to co-occur. In vitro confirmation showed three CMV-associated chains to be CMV antigen specific.

With V trimmed by 4 bases and J by 6 bases, 7 bases remained unmatched. Germline CDR1 is MDHEN and CDR2 is SYDVKM. The CDR3 loop spans 15 amino acids. Some clones are missing from TCRdb's copy, which holds only in-frame ones; the method was immunoSEQ multiplex PCR. The sample carries 55,000 to 70,000 clones, 85% to 95% recorded once. Sequencing was carried out using PBMCs. V is TRBV28 and J is TRBJ1-2; TRBD1 aligns across 11 bases. This TCR derives from a man between 18 and 29 years old in good health and CMV-seronegative. The CDR3 DNA is TGTGCCAGCAGTTCATTGGACAGGGGGCTGAATGGCTACACCTTC. This sequence encodes CASSSLDRGLNGYTF.